This TCR beta chain was recorded in a study of T cells expressing NK-cell markers. TCRdb reanalyzed the 5' RACE reads, giving one entry per CDR3 protein sequence and no DNA. There are under 500,000 distinct CDR3 sequences in the sample, with 6% to 9.5% held by the top ten. This CDR3 comprises 14 residues. CDR1 and CDR2 from the germline V gene are SGHAT and FQNNGV. The chain is built from TRBV11-2 and TRBJ1-2. Sequencing input: blood T cells: a sorted CD56 or NKG2C T cell subset, CD4+ or CD8+ T cells, or bulk PBMC T cells (not recorded which). This TCR derives from a woman between 18 and 70 years old in good health. The CDR3 region is CASSSPRRPYGYTF.